The 8 T cell receptor beta chains presented below share a single source sample, sequenced in a study of T cell responses to AZD1222 COVID-19 vaccine. Some clones are missing from TCRdb's copy, which holds only in-frame ones; the method was immunoSEQ multiplex PCR. The sample lists 150,000 to 200,000 clones, 92% seen once, with approximately 0.98% in the top ten. Specimen: peripheral blood, collected 28 days after the second AZD1222 dose. Every receptor here comes from an adult who received the AZD1222 COVID-19 vaccine.

Written as DNA, the CDR3 is TGCGCCAGCAGCCCCACCGGGAGGAACAATCAGCCCCAGCATTTT. Translation: CASSPTGRNNQPQHF. The gene calls are TRBV5-1 and TRBJ1-5, with D unclear. Germline V gene data show CDR1 as SGHRS and CDR2 as YFSETQ. With 4 bases removed from V and 3 bases from J, the gap between germline ends came to 14 bases. The CDR3 is made up of 15 amino acids.

The chain combines TRBV4-2 with TRBJ1-1, with no clear D. Deletions cut 4 bases from V and 5 bases from J, with 17 bases between. Germline V gives CDR1 LGHNA, CDR2 YNFKEQ. The CDR3 loop spans 15 amino acids. CDR3 sequence: CASSPRSRAWTEAFF. The CDR3 DNA is TGTGCCAGCAGCCCCAGAAGTAGGGCGTGGACTGAAGCTTTCTTT.

V and J are TRBV7-3 and TRBJ2-3, with 9 bases lining up with TRBD2. Germline V gives CDR1 SGHTA, CDR2 FQGTGA. Trimming cost V 5 bases and J 2 bases; bases outside gene matches: 11. This CDR3 region has 17 residues. In nucleotides, the CDR3 is TGTGCCAGCAGCCTTGGACGAGCGGGGGGCTCCACAGATACGCAGTATTTT. Residues: CASSLGRAGGSTDTQYF.

The genes are TRBV5-1 and TRBJ2-1, with D perhaps TRBD1 (7 bases). CDR1 and CDR2 (germline): SGHRS, YFSETQ. CDR3 size: 16 residues. Between the trimmed V and J ends, which lost 1 base and 5 bases, there was a span of 16 bases. The CDR3 DNA reads as TGCGCCAGCAGCTTGCTGTCCGGCAGGGGGGACAATGAGCAGTTCTTC. Translated: CASSLLSGRGDNEQFF.

The CDR3 nucleotides are TGTGCCAGCTCACCGGGAGGAGGGGCAGGCAATCAGCCCCAGCATTTT. This gives the protein CASSPGGGAGNQPQHF. The chain couples TRBV18 to TRBJ1-5; TRBD1 might be the D (5 bases). CDR1 and CDR2 from the germline V gene are KGHSH and LQKENI. This CDR3 contains 16 residues. Trimming shortened V by 3 bases and J by 2 bases, and 14 bases separated the two germline ends.

This clone occurred a few times. The chain has TRBV3-1 (or the pseudogene TRBV3-2) and TRBJ2-1, with 10 bases aligning to TRBD2. This CDR3 contains 18 residues. The J segment lost 0 bases and the V segment lost 4 bases, leaving 9 bases of the junction unmatched. The germline gives CDR1 LGHDT, CDR2 YNNKEL (reference sequence). The CDR3 region has the DNA TGTGCCAGCAGCCTTGGGACTAGCGCGCCGAGCTCCTACAATGAGCAGTTCTTC. Its protein product is CASSLGTSAPSSYNEQFF.

The rearrangement links TRBV4-2 to TRBJ2-7; D ambiguous. Germline values: CDR1 LGHNA, CDR2 YNFKEQ. The CDR3 loop spans 12 amino acids. Trimming shortened V by 1 base and J by 4 bases, and 5 bases separated the two germline ends. CDR3 loop: CASSQGVYEQYF. CDR3 bases: TGTGCCAGCAGCCAAGGGGTTTACGAGCAGTACTTC.

V is TRBV25-1 and J is TRBJ1-1; tentatively, D is TRBD1 (5 bases). Germline assignment: CDR1 MGHDK and CDR2 SYGVNS. The CDR3 length is 14 residues. Trimming left V 5 bases short and J 4 bases short, with 14 bases between. The CDR3 coding sequence is TGTGCCAGCAGTCTGGGGGGATCTGGCACTGAAGCTTTCTTT. This gives the protein CASSLGGSGTEAFF.